The entry below gives a single T cell receptor (beta chain) sequence along with its context. Its antigen remains unidentified. Other DNA sequences in this specimen translate into the identical CDR3. Trimming pared 0 bases from V and 3 bases from J, leaving 9 bases between. The CDR3 has 14 residues. Germline assignment: CDR1 SGDLS and CDR2 YYNGEE. The sample originates from a study of shared clonotypes between healthy human individuals. Notes on the study in general: The study's rarefaction showed incomplete sorted-subset sequencing despite large depth.

Each sample came from a Caucasian adult donor living in Nashville, Tennessee. Negatively enriched CD4+ T cells were divided by CD45RA into naive and memory. Clones were read by immunoSEQ multiplex PCR, and TCRdb kept only the in-frame ones, dropping some. The repertoire includes some 2,100,000 clones, 90% to 96% of them detected once, and over 0.1% sits in the top ten. The receptor comes from a man between 18 and 29 years old in good health. The chain couples TRBV9 to TRBJ2-5; D gene unclear. The sequencing sample was made of naive CD4+ T cells sorted from blood. Subset described: CD45RA+ positively selected. The CDR3 protein is CASSVGTLKETQYF. The DNA for the CDR3 is TGTGCCAGCAGCGTAGGTACACTCAAAGAGACCCAGTACTTC.